These 27 T cell receptor beta chains were all obtained from the same sample, sequenced in a study of shared clonotypes between healthy human individuals. The data were produced by immunoSEQ multiplex PCR, yet TCRdb's version contains in-frame clones alone and is incomplete. Here the sample spans about 480,000 clones, about four fifths being singletons. Source material: PBMCs. These receptors originate from a woman aged 40 to 50 in good health. Some clones in this sample may be carry-over from other donors' samples.

The J gene is TRBJ2-7, the V gene TRBV27, with TRBD2 matching 11 bases. The germline gives CDR1 MNHEY, CDR2 SMNVEV (reference sequence). With V trimmed by 7 bases and J by 6 bases, 8 bases remained unmatched. The CDR3 has 14 residues. The CDR3 reads CASIRLAGGLEQYF. The CDR3 DNA is TGTGCCAGCATAAGGTTAGCGGGAGGGCTCGAGCAGTACTTC.

The chain is built from TRBV18 and TRBJ1-4; D not certain. Germline values: CDR1 KGHSH, CDR2 LQKENI. This CDR3 contains 16 residues. V dropped 2 bases and J dropped 3 bases, with 13 bases sitting between them. CDR3 in DNA: TGTGCCAGCTCACCAAAACAAGTTCCAGCTAATGAAAAACTGTTTTTT. Amino acid sequence: CASSPKQVPANEKLFF.

This clone was observed at least ten times. V is TRBV5-1 and J is TRBJ2-3; D gene unclear. V shed 3 bases and J shed 1 base, with 15 bases lying between them. The germline gives CDR1 SGHRS, CDR2 YFSETQ. The CDR3 contains 16 residues. The DNA for the CDR3 is TGCGCCAGCAGCTCAACTGGCCCGTCGGGCACAGATACGCAGTATTTT. As protein: CASSSTGPSGTDTQYF.

This clone was observed a few times. The gene calls are TRBV28 and TRBJ1-1, with D perhaps TRBD1 (6 bases). Germline V gene lookup returns CDR1 MDHEN and CDR2 SYDVKM. The CDR3 totals 17 residues. Trimming took off 4 bases at V and 0 bases at J, with 18 bases between the two ends. The CDR3 loop is CASSSITGTGMNTEAFF. For the CDR3, the DNA is TGTGCCAGCAGTTCAATTACAGGGACTGGGATGAACACTGAAGCTTTCTTT.

The table lists this clone with a count of one. This chain joins TRBV27 and TRBJ2-3; D remains unclear. Germline V CDR1 and CDR2: MNHEY, SMNVEV (reference sequence). V was shortened by 8 bases and J by 6 bases, with 18 bases between the two germline ends. The CDR3 runs 14 residues. Here the CDR3 DNA reads TGTGCCAGCGGGTTAGACTCGTTTAGGGATACGCAGTATTTT. Amino acids: CASGLDSFRDTQYF.

The chain uses TRBV2 and TRBJ2-7; TRBD1 is a possible D gene (5 bases). Between the trimmed V and J ends, which lost 3 bases and 9 bases, there was a span of 15 bases. Looked up from germline, CDR1 is SNHLY and CDR2 is FYNNEI. The CDR3 sequence is 13 residues long. The DNA for the CDR3 is TGTGCCAGCAGTGAGTGGGTCAGGGTGGGGCAGTACTTC. This encodes CASSEWVRVGQYF.

Of note for this clone: At one boundary the junction diverges from the germline segment, which might be a read error. The chain employs TRBV15 and TRBJ2-3; 9 bases are a match to TRBD2. Germline CDR1 LNHNV, CDR2 YYDKDF (reference sequence). The CDR3 extends over 17 amino acids. CDR3 loop: CATSRDRGSGSRDTQYF. The DNA for the CDR3 is TGTGCCACCAGCAGAGATAGGGGTAGCGGGAGCAGAGATACGCAGTATTTT.

The V and J genes are TRBV2 and TRBJ2-1, with D hard to call. This CDR3 spans 13 amino acids. Per germline, CDR1 SNHLY and CDR2 FYNNEI. V gave up 3 bases and J gave up 7 bases, with 10 bases separating them. This chain's CDR3 is CASSDGSVNEQFF. In DNA, the CDR3 is TGTGCCAGCAGTGATGGCTCAGTAAATGAGCAGTTCTTC.

The chain couples TRBV27 to TRBJ1-4, with 11 positions matching TRBD1. CDR3 size: 14 residues. CDR1 is MNHEY and CDR2 is SMNVEV in the germline V gene (reference sequence). V lost 2 bases to trimming and J lost 8 bases; unmatched junction nucleotides: 1. The CDR3 loop reads CASSLRDRGEKLFF. CDR3 coding DNA: TGTGCCAGCAGTTTAAGGGACAGGGGGGAAAAACTGTTTTTT.

This chain joins TRBV2 and TRBJ2-7; TRBD1 aligns across 8 bases. V lost 1 base and J lost 7; bases outside the gene matches: 6. The CDR3 loop spans 14 amino acids. Germline V gene lookup returns CDR1 SNHLY and CDR2 FYNNEI. The CDR3 nucleotides read TGTGCCAGCAGTGAAGTGCAGGGGGCAGGGGAGCAGTACTTC. It codes for CASSEVQGAGEQYF.

This clone is a singleton in its sample. The chain recombines TRBV11-2 with TRBJ2-2; TRBD1 matches at 7 bases. Germline values: CDR1 SGHAT, CDR2 FQNNGV. This CDR3 comprises 16 residues. Trimming took 5 bases from V and 6 from J; bases not matched to a gene: 12. CDR3 region: CASSHLRDSPSGELFF. CDR3 coding DNA: TGTGCCAGCAGCCACCTCCGGGACAGTCCTTCCGGGGAGCTGTTTTTT.

As concerns this clone: The same CDR3 is also encoded by other DNA sequences in this sample. V gene TRBV28 combines with J gene TRBJ1-2; D ambiguous. Trimming left V 1 base short and J 4 bases short, with 1 base between. The CDR3 contains 11 residues. Germline loops: CDR1 MDHEN, CDR2 SYDVKM. DNA for the CDR3: TGTGCCAGCAGTTTATCCTATGGCTACACCTTC. Encoded protein: CASSLSYGYTF.

This clone was detected a few times. In DNA form, the CDR3 reads TGCGCCAGCAGCCAAGATCCGGCGGCGGGGCTGACGGGGTACTCTGGGGCCAACGTCCTGACTTTC. Amino acid sequence: CASSQDPAAGLTGYSGANVLTF. The V and J genes are TRBV4-1 and TRBJ2-6, with a weak D call TRBD2 (6 bases). Trimming took 0 bases from V and 0 from J, leaving 24 bases between them. The CDR3 is made up of 22 amino acids. Germline CDR1 MGHRA, CDR2 YSYEKL.

This clone was observed many times. The chain uses TRBV9 and TRBJ2-5; TRBD2 might be the D (5 bases). Trimming took off 0 bases at V and 5 bases at J, with 14 bases between the two ends. The CDR3 is 15 amino acids. Germline V lookup: CDR1 SGDLS, CDR2 YYNGEE. The CDR3 nucleotides are TGTGCCAGCAGCGTAGGAACACGGAGGTGGGAGACCCAGTACTTC. Translation: CASSVGTRRWETQYF.

The rearrangement links TRBV19 to TRBJ2-7; D tentatively fits TRBD1 or TRBD2 (6 bases each). Germline CDR1 LNHDA, CDR2 SQIVND (reference sequence). CDR3 length: 12 amino acids. V was clipped by 3 bases and J by 5 bases, with 8 bases between them. The CDR3 coding sequence is TGTGCCAGTAGTATGGAGGGGGACGAGCAGTACTTC. This gives the protein CASSMEGDEQYF.

V gene TRBV5-4 combines with J gene TRBJ2-1; D is undetermined. CDR3 length equals 13 residues. V shed 1 base and J shed 2 bases, with 4 bases lying between them. Germline CDR1 and CDR2: SGHNT and YYREEE (reference sequence). The DNA for the CDR3 is TGTGCCAGCAGCTTGATCCCCTACAATGAGCAGTTCTTC. The encoded protein is CASSLIPYNEQFF.

The chain is built from TRBV7-9 and TRBJ2-3; no clear D. Germline-derived CDR1 and CDR2 are SEHNR and FQNEAQ (reference sequence). CDR3 length: 12 amino acids. Between the trimmed V and J ends, which lost 1 base and 2 bases, there was a span of 1 base. DNA of the CDR3: TGTGCCAGCAGCTTAGACACAGATACGCAGTATTTT. As protein: CASSLDTDTQYF.

This clone has just a few counts. This chain joins TRBV7-9 and TRBJ2-5, with 9 bases that match TRBD1. J was trimmed by 1 base and V by 0 bases; bases with no gene match: 0. In germline, CDR1 is SEHNR, CDR2 FQNEAQ (reference sequence). This CDR3 has 15 residues. As DNA, the CDR3 is TGTGCCAGCAGCTTAGCACAGGGGGCCCAAGAGACCCAGTACTTC. It specifies CASSLAQGAQETQYF.

V and J are TRBV11-2 and TRBJ1-3, with D uncertain. Germline CDR1 is SGHAT and CDR2 is FQNNGV. V lost 3 bases to trimming and J lost 4 bases, with 10 bases between them. The length of the CDR3 is 14 residues. The CDR3 loop reads CASSFSDAGNTIYF. As DNA, the CDR3 is TGTGCCAGCAGCTTTTCGGATGCCGGAAACACCATATATTTT. Full variable domain (missing parts from reference TRBV11-2 and TRBJ1-3): EAGVAQSPRYKIIEKRQSVAFWCNPISGHATLYWYQQILGQGPKLLIQFQNNGVVDDSQLPKDRFSAERLKGVDSTLKIQPAKLEDSAVYLCASSFSDAGNTIYFGEGSWLTVV.

The V gene is TRBV6-1, the J gene TRBJ2-1; D is undetermined. CDR3 length: 16 residues. Germline CDR1 is MNHNS and CDR2 is SASEGT. Trimming took 4 bases from V and 1 from J, leaving 14 bases between them. The CDR3 sequence is CASSGPMSLSYNEQFF. The CDR3 coding sequence is TGTGCCAGCAGTGGACCCATGAGTTTGTCCTACAATGAGCAGTTCTTC.

This clone turned up a few times. J is TRBJ2-1 and V is TRBV4-3, with D perhaps matching TRBD2 (5 bases). Germline values: CDR1 LGHNA, CDR2 YSLEER. The CDR3 sequence is 13 residues long. V gave up 1 base and J gave up 6 bases, with 7 bases separating them. The CDR3: CASSQGGSNEQFF. In nucleotides, the CDR3 is TGCGCCAGCAGCCAAGGAGGGTCCAATGAGCAGTTCTTC.

The gene calls are TRBV5-1 and TRBJ2-2; 7 bases match TRBD2. The germline gives CDR1 SGHRS, CDR2 YFSETQ. The V gene end was trimmed by 6 bases and the J gene end by 4 bases; junction bases not matched to a gene: 3. This CDR3 is built from 13 residues. In DNA, the CDR3 is TGCGCCAGCATGCGGGAGCTCACCGGGGAGCTGTTTTTT. It yields the protein CASMRELTGELFF.

This clone was seen more than once but under ten times. The gene calls are TRBV18 and TRBJ1-5; no reliable D call. The V end lost 2 bases, the J end lost 7 bases, and 9 bases lay between the germline ends. The CDR3 sequence is 13 residues long. CDR1 is KGHSH and CDR2 is LQKENI in the germline V gene. CDR3 coding DNA: TGTGCCAGCTCACCAAGAAGGGAACAGCCCCAGCATTTT. This translates into CASSPRREQPQHF.

This clone was found a few times. The chain carries TRBV28 and TRBJ1-1; 7 bases are shared with TRBD1. In germline, CDR1 is MDHEN, CDR2 SYDVKM. This CDR3 region has 20 residues. V dropped 5 bases and J dropped 1; count of bases not matched to a gene: 22. The CDR3, as DNA: TGTGCCAGCAGTCCCCGTCGACCTATAGGACCAGGGGGTGAGAACACTGAAGCTTTCTTT. Residues: CASSPRRPIGPGGENTEAFF.

The J gene is TRBJ2-5, the V gene TRBV5-4; a possible D gene is TRBD1 (5 bases). TRBJ2-7 explains the end of the DNA better; the J call may be wrong. The CDR3 extends over 14 amino acids. The germline V gene has CDR1 SGHNT and CDR2 YYREEE (reference sequence). CDR3 nucleotides: TGTGCCAGCAGCTTAGGGGCTGACTCCTACGAGCAGTACTTC. Protein product: CASSLGADSYEQYF.

The chain combines TRBV5-4 with TRBJ2-7; the D is unclear. This CDR3 is 14 amino acids long. Germline assignment: CDR1 SGHNT and CDR2 YYREEE (reference sequence). Trimming shortened V by 0 bases and J by 0 bases, and 7 bases separated the two germline ends. The CDR3 protein is CASSLEVSSYEQYF. DNA for the CDR3: TGTGCCAGCAGCTTGGAAGTTTCCTCCTACGAGCAGTACTTC.

This clone was picked up a small number of times. The J gene is TRBJ2-3, the V gene TRBV5-1; no reliable D call. The germline gives CDR1 SGHRS, CDR2 YFSETQ. The CDR3 runs 13 residues. The V and J ends lost 3 bases and 1 base respectively, with 6 bases between them. CDR3 in DNA: TGCGCCAGCAGCTCTTACCGCACAGATACGCAGTATTTT. It yields the protein CASSSYRTDTQYF.